These 23 T cell receptor beta chains share one sample of origin, sequenced in a study of T-cell reconstitution after alpha-beta-depleted transplantation in children. It was with unique molecular identifiers that the TCRbeta library was prepared. Each CDR3 protein gets one entry after TCRdb re-called the PCR reads with MiXCR. The data contain about 580,000 distinct CDR3 sequences, roughly 23% of them singletons. The sequencing used PBMCs, mostly from graft donor cells, collected 360 days after TCRalphabeta/CD19-depleted stem cell transplant. The receptors were gathered from a boy younger than two who had a stem cell transplant for acute myeloid leukemia, so the T cells may come from the graft donor.

The J gene is TRBJ2-7, the V gene TRBV20-1, with 8 bases fitting TRBD1. CDR1 and CDR2 from the germline V gene are DFQATT and SNEGSKA (reference sequence). The length of the CDR3 is 13 residues. Unmatched junction bases numbered 8, after V lost 7 bases and J lost 3 bases. CDR3 DNA: TGCAGTGACCCGACAGGGGACCACTACGAGCAGTACTTC. Residues: CSDPTGDHYEQYF.

The chain links TRBV6-2 or TRBV6-3 to TRBJ2-7; tentative D call: TRBD1 (5 bases). V was trimmed by 2 bases and J by 4 bases, leaving 9 bases between them. This CDR3 is 13 amino acids long. Germline V gene lookup returns CDR1 MNHEY and CDR2 SVGEGT. The CDR3 loop is CASSYRQRYEQYV. In DNA form, the CDR3 reads TGTGCCAGCAGTTACAGACAGAGATACGAGCAGTACGTC.

This clonotype was detected only a few times. This chain joins TRBV28 and TRBJ2-5; a weak D match, TRBD2 (5 bases). The CDR3 contains 15 residues. Trimming pared 7 bases from V and 1 base from J, leaving 16 bases between. The germline gives CDR1 MDHEN, CDR2 SYDVKM. The CDR3 nucleotides read TGTGCCAGCAACCCACGGGGTCAGCCCCAAGAGACCCAGTACTTC. Protein: CASNPRGQPQETQYF.

This clonotype was recorded a few times. This sequence joins TRBV9 and TRBJ2-3, with TRBD1 identical over 8 bases. The CDR3 length is 18 residues. Germline V lookup: CDR1 SGDLS, CDR2 YYNGEE. J lost 0 bases, V lost 0 bases, and 9 bases had no gene match. The CDR3 region is CASSVVQGARSSTDTQYF. CDR3 DNA: TGTGCCAGCAGCGTAGTTCAGGGGGCGAGATCTAGCACAGATACGCAGTATTTT.

This clonotype appeared many times. This sequence joins TRBV9 and TRBJ2-2; D gene unclear. This CDR3 contains 15 residues. The V gene's germline CDR1 is SGDLS and CDR2 YYNGEE. The V and J ends lost 0 bases and 4 bases respectively, with 10 bases between them. The CDR3 sequence is CASSVGWSPTGELFF. Written as DNA, the CDR3 is TGTGCCAGCAGCGTAGGGTGGAGTCCCACCGGGGAGCTGTTTTTT.

The rearrangement links TRBV21-1 to TRBJ2-1; the D call in the table, TRBD2, was not verified against the DNA. TRBV21-1 is recorded as a pseudogene. This CDR3 spans 17 amino acids. The CDR3 DNA reads as TGTGCCAGCAGCAAAGGCGGGAACCGAACCTCCTACAATGAGCAGTTCTTC. This translates into CASSKGGNRTSYNEQFF.

The J gene is TRBJ2-1, the V gene TRBV20-1, with 9 bases identical to TRBD1. Germline V gives CDR1 DFQATT, CDR2 SNEGSKA (reference sequence). The length of the CDR3 is 15 residues. V gave up 5 bases and J gave up 5 bases; unmatched junction bases: 10. DNA of the CDR3: TGCAGTGCTTCACCTCCGGGACAGGGAGACAATGAGCAGTTCTTC. It codes for CSASPPGQGDNEQFF.

In its sample, this clonotype was seen many times. V gene TRBV20-1 combines with J gene TRBJ2-3; 9 bases are a match to TRBD1. Germline CDR1 reads DFQATT; CDR2 reads SNEGSKA (reference sequence). V lost 0 bases, J lost 1 base, and 5 bases stayed unmatched. The CDR3 loop spans 16 amino acids. This CDR3 is CSARDPRQGGTDTQYF. CDR3 sequence (DNA): TGCAGTGCTAGAGATCCCCGACAGGGGGGCACAGATACGCAGTATTTT.

This clonotype was counted ten times or more. The rearrangement links TRBV20-1 to TRBJ2-3, with D perhaps matching TRBD2 (6 bases). Looked up from germline, CDR1 is DFQATT and CDR2 is SNEGSKA (reference sequence). The V end lost 3 bases, the J end lost 4 bases, and 14 bases lay between the germline ends. The CDR3 loop spans 14 amino acids. The CDR3 sequence: CSARLARGADTQYF. The CDR3 DNA is TGCAGTGCTAGGCTAGCGAGAGGCGCAGATACGCAGTATTTT.

The chain employs TRBV28 and TRBJ2-5; possibly TRBD1 or TRBD2 for D (5 bases each). V was shortened by 3 bases and J by 4 bases, with 12 bases between the two germline ends. The germline CDR1 and CDR2 sequences are MDHEN and SYDVKM. The CDR3 runs 14 residues. CDR3 in amino acids: CASSFDGAGETQYF. The DNA of the CDR3 is TGTGCCAGCAGTTTTGACGGGGCCGGAGAGACCCAGTACTTC.

This clonotype occurred a few times. J is TRBJ1-1 and V is TRBV29-1; 8 bases match TRBD1. CDR3 size: 12 residues. V lost 5 bases and J lost 10; bases outside the gene matches: 9. Germline values: CDR1 SQVTM, CDR2 ANQGSEA. Here the CDR3 DNA reads TGCAGCGTTATGACAGGGGTGGAGGGAGCTTTCTTT. Amino acids: CSVMTGVEGAFF.

The chain's CDR3 is CASSLVSAGPGNTIYF. DNA of the CDR3: TGTGCCAGCAGCTTAGTAAGCGCAGGGCCTGGAAACACCATATATTTT. The chain combines TRBV11-2 with TRBJ1-3; perhaps TRBD1 as D (5 bases). CDR3 length: 16 residues. Per germline, CDR1 SGHAT and CDR2 FQNNGV. V lost 1 base and J lost 2, with 12 bases in between.

This clonotype occurred many times. The CDR3 nucleotides are TGTGCCAGCAGTTACTTTAGCGGGGGGGCCGGTCATGAGCAGTTCTTC. Its protein is CASSYFSGGAGHEQFF. The chain has TRBV6-5 and TRBJ2-1; 11 bases map to TRBD2. V dropped 1 base and J dropped 8; count of bases not matched to a gene: 7. This CDR3 region has 16 residues. Per the germline V gene, CDR1 is MNHEY and CDR2 is SVGAGI.

The chain employs TRBV10-3 and TRBJ2-2; D not resolved. The CDR3 runs 14 residues. V dropped 9 bases and J dropped 5 bases, with 16 bases sitting between them. Germline V CDR1 and CDR2: ENHRY, SYGVKD. In DNA form, the CDR3 reads TGTGCCATGGCCCTTACTGGCGAAACCGGGGAGCTGTTTTTT. Its protein product is CAMALTGETGELFF.

The chain carries TRBV4-3 and TRBJ2-5, with 8 positions matching TRBD2. V lost 1 base and J lost 1; bases outside the gene matches: 11. This CDR3 has 18 residues. CDR1 is LGHNA, CDR2 YSLEER, per germline. In nucleotides, the CDR3 is TGCGCCAGCAGCCAAGCCCTCAAGGCGGGGGGCCCCCAAGAGACCCAGTACTTC. Amino acid sequence: CASSQALKAGGPQETQYF.

The gene calls are TRBV5-1 and TRBJ2-7; possibly TRBD1 or TRBD2 for D (6 bases each). The V and J ends lost 0 bases and 5 bases respectively, with 12 bases between them. Germline V CDR1 and CDR2: SGHRS, YFSETQ. The CDR3 contains 14 residues. CDR3 sequence: CASSLGGTLDEQYF. As DNA, the CDR3 is TGCGCCAGCAGCTTGGGCGGGACACTGGACGAGCAGTACTTC.

This clonotype has a handful of counts. The J gene is TRBJ1-4, the V gene TRBV29-1; tentative D call: TRBD1 (5 bases). The CDR3 runs 16 residues. V lost 6 bases and J 0 bases, leaving 17 bases between the germline ends. From germline, CDR1 is SQVTM and CDR2 ANQGSEA. The DNA for the CDR3 is TGCAGCGTGCGGACCAGGGCTGGTGCAACTAATGAAAAACTGTTTTTT. Amino acid sequence: CSVRTRAGATNEKLFF.

This rearrangement joins TRBV21-1 to TRBJ2-5. TRBV21-1 is tagged as a pseudogene. The CDR3 has 14 residues. The chain's CDR3 is CASSKAQREETQYF. In DNA, the CDR3 is TGTGCCAGCAGCAAAGCGCAACGTGAAGAGACCCAGTACTTC.

This clonotype was seen only a few times. The CDR3 is CATSDWTGRTGYTF. CDR3 in DNA: TGTGCCACCAGTGATTGGACAGGGAGGACTGGCTACACCTTC. V usage is TRBV24-1 and J usage is TRBJ1-2; 8 positions agree with TRBD1. Germline values: CDR1 KGHDR, CDR2 SFDVKD. The CDR3 is 14 residues long. V shed 2 bases and J 7 bases; nucleotides not matched to a gene: 5.

This clonotype has ten or more counts. This sequence joins TRBV4-2 and TRBJ2-2; D is unclear. Germline V gene sequence: CDR1 LGHNA, CDR2 YNFKEQ. The CDR3 covers 14 residues. Trimming took off 0 bases at V and 6 bases at J, with 8 bases between the two ends. The CDR3 protein is CASSQEWASGELFF. In DNA form, the CDR3 reads TGTGCCAGCAGCCAAGAATGGGCCTCCGGGGAGCTGTTTTTT.

This clonotype was seen a handful of times. The chain links TRBV12-3 or TRBV12-4 to TRBJ2-1; 8 nucleotides match TRBD1. This CDR3 is 15 amino acids long. V shed 3 bases, J shed 4 bases, and the junction held 5 bases outside the gene matches. The CDR3 sequence is CASSFTTGVYNEQFF. The CDR3 DNA reads as TGTGCCAGCAGTTTTACGACAGGGGTTTACAATGAGCAGTTCTTC.

The genes are TRBV12-3 or TRBV12-4 and TRBJ2-3, with 8 nucleotides matching TRBD2. V was clipped by 6 bases and J by 3 bases; unmatched bases: 11. The CDR3 consists of 16 residues. The CDR3 loop is CASSKNPGGRTDTQYF. The CDR3 coding sequence is TGTGCCAGCAGCAAAAATCCGGGGGGGCGGACAGATACGCAGTATTTT.

The chain joins TRBV6-2 or TRBV6-3 to TRBJ1-2, with no clear D. CDR1 is MNHEY and CDR2 is SVGEGT in the germline V gene. CDR3 size: 16 residues. The ends were cut back, 5 bases at V and 5 bases at J, with 21 bases in the middle. The CDR3 reads CASSHLGEALTYGYTF. CDR3 DNA: TGTGCCAGCAGTCACCTGGGCGAAGCTTTGACATATGGCTACACCTTC.